This TCR beta chain was sequenced for a study of regulatory T cells in long-lasting Graves disease. Worth noting for this clonotype: A clone one base away is much larger, so this may be a read error. The conserved closing phenylalanine or tryptophan is absent in this CDR3, likely reflecting a read error.

With iRepertoire HTBI primers and Arm-PCR of CDR3 regions, TCR beta libraries were built. TCRdb passed the multiplex PCR reads through MiXCR, listing each CDR3 protein once. The table includes a few hundred thousand distinct CDR3 sequences, 20% to 25% detected once. The CDR3 has 13 residues. With 3 bases removed from V and 5 bases from J, the gap between germline ends came to 11 bases. Time point noted: persistent/refractory GD, antithyroid drugs over 5 years with positive TRAb. Isolated PBMC RNA provided the starting material for the TCR library. The specimen was peripheral blood mononuclear cells (PBMCs), collected when the disease was refractory, from a patient treated with antithyroid drugs. This receptor was identified in a female donor with Graves disease. V is TRBV12-3 or TRBV12-4 and J is TRBJ2-7; D is unresolved. The chain's CDR3 is CASSFLLSDEQYL. CDR3 DNA: TGTGCCAGCAGTTTTTTACTATCAGACGAGCAGTACCTC.